This T cell receptor beta chain is from a study of shared clonotypes between healthy human individuals (dated by TCRdb to between 2020 and 2021). The study in broad terms: A few men and a couple of women, aged 18 to 49 years, made up the cohort. For each donor, CD4 naive and CD4 memory were each run on three plates, CD8 naive on two plates, and CD8 memory on one plate. The study deeply sequenced blood TCR repertoires of several healthy adults to estimate repertoire size and the extent of clonotype sharing between individuals. To increase sequencing depth and limit assay-specific biases, TCR repertoire library preparation and sequencing were carried out by different laboratories using diverse techniques. Per donor, leukapheresis produced somewhere between about 0.94 and 9.5 billion PBMCs.

The CDR3, from cysteine to phenylalanine, totals 14 residues. This entry keeps only the CDR3 DNA: 42 bases, framed from base 1. The germline V gene encodes CDR1 SNHLY and CDR2 FYNNEI. V is trimmed back by 5 bases and J by 2 bases, and the junction contains 4 bases that no gene match accounts for. Turning to this clone: Its target antigen remains unknown. Per-nucleotide qualities are absent, and no much larger clonotype sits a single base away. Different DNA sequences within this sample yield the same CDR3.

The donors were healthy, HIV-negative adults with no recently reported acute infections or vaccinations. Only Caucasian adults living in Nashville, Tennessee, USA were represented among the donors. CD4+ T cells were enriched by magnetic negative selection, after which naive cells were positively selected on CD45RA and the negative fraction was taken as the memory subset. Blood was obtained by leukapheresis, after which PBMCs were separated by Ficoll-Histopaque density gradient centrifugation and cryopreserved in liquid nitrogen vapor phase. Purity and quantity of every magnetically sorted T cell population were checked by analytical flow cytometry. From each sorted fraction, genomic DNA was isolated and quantified by UV absorbance on a Nanodrop 2000c. General study outcomes and caveats: Sampling was limited to blood, and TCR repertoires in tissue likely differ from TCR repertoires in blood. Based on pairwise subsampling, the degree of clonotype sharing among donors was expected to be affected by sequencing depth. The small number of donors limited the genetic and exposure-history diversity represented. Naive subsets generally had larger estimated clonotype richness than memory subsets did. Compared with non-shared clonotypes, the clonotypes found in all four sorted-subset donors had higher generation probabilities. Sharing across a few donors was observed for 4.5% to 6.5% of naive CD4, about 3.2% of naive CD8, 2% to 2.5% of memory CD4, and around 0.4% of memory CD8 clonotypes. Even with the large sequencing depth, rarefaction of the sorted-subset datasets indicated that sequencing was incomplete.

Using the deep immunoSEQ assay, multiplex PCR amplified TCR CDR3 regions from genomic DNA. Extracted genomic DNA from each cell subset was spread evenly across all wells of several immunoSEQ 96-well plates, with each plate serving as a replicate. For sorted subsets, each replicate PCR was loaded with 200 ng genomic DNA, equivalent to some 27,000 T cell genomes. Purified libraries were quantified with a Qubit 3.0 fluorometer, sized on a Bioanalyzer 2100, and re-quantified with the KAPA Library Quantification kit. Every immunoSEQ 96-well plate was sequenced on a separate single-read 150-cycle Illumina NextSeq 550 flow cell. In the source study's methods: Because only junctional sequences without quality scores were contained in the immunoSEQ output, filtering matching that applied to full-length reads could not be performed. Sequences were annotated with PyIR, a Python wrapper for IgBLAST v1.9, and V/J genes and CDR3 were assigned using IMGT germline references. Any read was removed if the V/J assignment was weak (E-value above 1e-6), the CDR3 was missing, or the read contained stop codons, out-of-frame junctions, or ambiguous translated residues. V3J clonotypes were defined as sequences sharing an identical inferred V gene, J gene, and CDR3 amino acid sequence. To compute the percentage overlap between repertoires, the number of shared unique clonotypes was divided by the size of the smaller repertoire. Richness of each repertoire was evaluated using RTK rarefaction, the Chao1 estimator, and Recon v2.1 estimates of unobserved clonotypes. Generation probabilities were computed with OLGA for all TCRbeta clonotypes obtained by the gDNA method from four donors. TCRdb mirrors the immuneACCESS table, restricted to in-frame sequences. Some clones are absent from its copies; in checked studies, under half trace to an unresolved V gene, and the reason for the others is unknown. Clonal size and the V and J genes are those of that table, whereas D and trimming came from the DNA. This sample is represented by 1.4 million to 1.5 million clones; roughly 97% of them were singletons. The top ten hold roughly 1.1% of the sample.

This clonotype was obtained from a young man in good health. Recombination connected TRBV2 to TRBJ1-2; 8 middle bases align to TRBD1. The specimen was naive CD4+ T cells sorted from blood. The intended sense of this specimen's cell subset or site label: CD45RA+ positively selected. The encoded CDR3 is CASSSRTGNYGYTF. The DNA sequence is given as TGTGCCAGCAGTAGCCGGACAGGGAACTATGGCTACACCTTC.